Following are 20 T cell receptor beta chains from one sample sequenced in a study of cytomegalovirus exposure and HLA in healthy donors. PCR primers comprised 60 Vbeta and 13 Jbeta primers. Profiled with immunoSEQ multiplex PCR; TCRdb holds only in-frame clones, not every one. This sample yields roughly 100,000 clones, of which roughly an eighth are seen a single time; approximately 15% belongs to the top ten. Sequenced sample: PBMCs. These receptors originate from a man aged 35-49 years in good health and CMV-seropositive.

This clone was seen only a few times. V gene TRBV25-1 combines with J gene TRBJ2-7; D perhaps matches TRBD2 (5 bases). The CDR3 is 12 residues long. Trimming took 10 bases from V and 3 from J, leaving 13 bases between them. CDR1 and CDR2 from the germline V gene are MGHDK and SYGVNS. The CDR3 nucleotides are TGTGCCACCGGCGAGGGCCTCTACGAGCAGTACTTC. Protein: CATGEGLYEQYF.

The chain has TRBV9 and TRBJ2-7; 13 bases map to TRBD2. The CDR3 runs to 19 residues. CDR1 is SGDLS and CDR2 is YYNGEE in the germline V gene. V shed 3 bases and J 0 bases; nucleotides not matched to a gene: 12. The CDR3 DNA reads TGTGCCAGCAGCGCCACAGCAACCGGGACTAGCGGGATCTCCTACGAGCAGTACTTC. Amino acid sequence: CASSATATGTSGISYEQYF.

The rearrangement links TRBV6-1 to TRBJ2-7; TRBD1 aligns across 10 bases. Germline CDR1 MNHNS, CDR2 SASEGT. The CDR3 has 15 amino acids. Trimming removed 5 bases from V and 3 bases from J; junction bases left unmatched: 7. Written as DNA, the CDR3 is TGTGCCAGCAGTCCGGACAGGGGGGCTTTCTACGAGCAGTACTTC. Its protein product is CASSPDRGAFYEQYF.

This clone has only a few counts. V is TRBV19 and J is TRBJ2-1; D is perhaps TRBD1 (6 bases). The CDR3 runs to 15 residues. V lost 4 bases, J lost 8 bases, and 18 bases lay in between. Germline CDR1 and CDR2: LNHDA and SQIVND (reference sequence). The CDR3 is CASSKGTRAGDEQFF. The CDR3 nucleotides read TGTGCCAGTAGTAAGGGGACAAGGGCTGGGGATGAGCAGTTCTTC.

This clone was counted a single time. CDR3 sequence: CASSESQAGVYNEQFF. For the CDR3, the DNA is TGCGCCAGCAGTGAGTCGCAAGCGGGAGTTTATAATGAGCAGTTCTTC. This chain joins TRBV10-1 and TRBJ2-1; TRBD2 agrees at 8 bases. The V gene's germline CDR1 is WNHNN and CDR2 SYGVQD (reference sequence). V was pared by 0 bases and J by 7 bases, with 8 bases of the junction left unmatched. The CDR3 extends over 16 amino acids.

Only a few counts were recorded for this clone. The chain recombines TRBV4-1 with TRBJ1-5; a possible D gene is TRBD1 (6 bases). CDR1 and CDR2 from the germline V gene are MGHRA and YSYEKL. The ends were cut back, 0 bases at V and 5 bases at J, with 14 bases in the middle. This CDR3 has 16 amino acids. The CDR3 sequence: CASSQERGGLDQPQHF. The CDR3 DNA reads TGCGCCAGCAGCCAAGAAAGGGGGGGGCTGGATCAGCCCCAGCATTTT.

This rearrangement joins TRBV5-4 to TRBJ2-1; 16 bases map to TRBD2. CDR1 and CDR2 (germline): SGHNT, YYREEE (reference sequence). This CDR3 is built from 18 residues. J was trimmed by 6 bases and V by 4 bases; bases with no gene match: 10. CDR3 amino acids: CASSRPGTSGRGGNEQFF. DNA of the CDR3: TGTGCCAGCAGCCGTCCCGGGACTAGCGGGAGGGGCGGCAATGAGCAGTTCTTC.

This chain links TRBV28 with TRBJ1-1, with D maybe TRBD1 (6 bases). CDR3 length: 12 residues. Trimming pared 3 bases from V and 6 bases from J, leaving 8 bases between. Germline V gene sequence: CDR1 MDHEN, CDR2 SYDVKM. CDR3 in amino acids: CASSLDRPEAFF. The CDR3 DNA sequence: TGTGCCAGCAGTTTGGACAGACCTGAAGCTTTCTTT.

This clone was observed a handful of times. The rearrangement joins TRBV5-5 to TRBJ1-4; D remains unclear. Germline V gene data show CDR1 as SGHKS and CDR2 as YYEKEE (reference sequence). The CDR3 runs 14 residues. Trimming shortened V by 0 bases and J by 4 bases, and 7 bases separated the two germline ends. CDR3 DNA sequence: TGTGCCAGCAGCTTGGACAGCCTTAATGAAAAACTGTTTTTT. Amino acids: CASSLDSLNEKLFF. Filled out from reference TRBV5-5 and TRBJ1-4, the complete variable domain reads DAGVTQSPTHLIKTRGQQVTLRCSPISGHKSVSWYQQVLGQGPQFIFQYYEKEERGRGNFPDRFSARQFPNYSSELNVNALLLGDSALYLCASSLDSLNEKLFFGSGTQLSVL.

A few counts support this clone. For the CDR3, the DNA is TGTGCCAGCAGTGCCATACTAGCGGGTAACCACGAGCAGTACTTC. Its protein product is CASSAILAGNHEQYF. The chain recombines TRBV6-5 with TRBJ2-7; 9 bases align to TRBD2. V was clipped by 5 bases and J by 5 bases; unmatched bases: 10. Germline V lookup: CDR1 MNHEY, CDR2 SVGAGI. The CDR3 runs to 15 residues.

The CDR3, as DNA: TGTGCCAGCAGCCTCGGGACTAGCGGGACTGGCGAGCAGTACTTC. This sequence encodes CASSLGTSGTGEQYF. The chain recombines TRBV7-3 with TRBJ2-7, with TRBD2 matching 13 bases. There are 15 residues in the CDR3. Germline CDR1 SGHTA, CDR2 FQGTGA. The V gene end was trimmed by 5 bases and the J gene end by 6 bases; junction bases not matched to a gene: 7.

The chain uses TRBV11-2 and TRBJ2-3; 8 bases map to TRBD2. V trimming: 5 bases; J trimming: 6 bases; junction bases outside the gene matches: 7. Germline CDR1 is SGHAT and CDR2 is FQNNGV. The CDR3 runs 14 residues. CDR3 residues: CASSLGGRPDTQYF. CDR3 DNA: TGTGCCAGCAGCCTAGGCGGGAGGCCCGATACGCAGTATTTT.

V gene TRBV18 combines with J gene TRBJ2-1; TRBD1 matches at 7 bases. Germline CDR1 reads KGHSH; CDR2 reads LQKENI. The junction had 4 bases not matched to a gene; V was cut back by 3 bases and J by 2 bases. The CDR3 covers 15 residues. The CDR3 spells CASSPTGPTYNEQFF. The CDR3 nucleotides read TGTGCCAGCTCACCGACAGGGCCTACCTACAATGAGCAGTTCTTC.

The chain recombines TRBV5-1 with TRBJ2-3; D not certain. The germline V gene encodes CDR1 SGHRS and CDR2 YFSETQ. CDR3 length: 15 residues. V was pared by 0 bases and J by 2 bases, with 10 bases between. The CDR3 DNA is TGCGCCAGCAGCTTGGTTAGTAGATTCACAGATACGCAGTATTTT. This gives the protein CASSLVSRFTDTQYF.

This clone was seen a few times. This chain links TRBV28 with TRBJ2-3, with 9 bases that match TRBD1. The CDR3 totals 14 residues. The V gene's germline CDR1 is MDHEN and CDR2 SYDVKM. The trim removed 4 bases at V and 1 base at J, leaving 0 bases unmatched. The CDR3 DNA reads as TGTGCCAGCAGTTGGACAGGGGGCACAGATACGCAGTATTTT. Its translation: CASSWTGGTDTQYF.

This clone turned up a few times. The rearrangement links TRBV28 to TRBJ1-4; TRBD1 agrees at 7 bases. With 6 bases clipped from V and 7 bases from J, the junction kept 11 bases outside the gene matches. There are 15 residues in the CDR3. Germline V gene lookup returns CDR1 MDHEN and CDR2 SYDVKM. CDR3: CASRPTTGQPEKLFF. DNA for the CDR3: TGTGCCAGCAGACCAACGACGGGACAGCCTGAAAAACTGTTTTTT.

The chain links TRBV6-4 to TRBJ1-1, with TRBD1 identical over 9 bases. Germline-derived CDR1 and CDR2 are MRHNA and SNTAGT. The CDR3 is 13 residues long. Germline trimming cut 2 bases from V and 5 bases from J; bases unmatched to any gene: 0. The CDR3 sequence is CASSDGQGTEAFF. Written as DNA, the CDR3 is TGTGCCAGCAGTGACGGACAGGGGACTGAAGCTTTCTTT.

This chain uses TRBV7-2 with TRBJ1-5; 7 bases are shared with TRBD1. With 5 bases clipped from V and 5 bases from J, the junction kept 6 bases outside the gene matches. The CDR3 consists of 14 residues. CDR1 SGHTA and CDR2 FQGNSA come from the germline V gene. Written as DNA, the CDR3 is TGTGCCAGCAGCCAACAGGGGATGGATCAGCCCCAGCATTTT. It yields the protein CASSQQGMDQPQHF.

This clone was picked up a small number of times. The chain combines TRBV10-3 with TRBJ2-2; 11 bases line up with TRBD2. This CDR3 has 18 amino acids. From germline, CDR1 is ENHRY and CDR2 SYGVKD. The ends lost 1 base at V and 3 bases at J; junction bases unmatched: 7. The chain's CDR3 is CAISEYSGRGGDTGELFF. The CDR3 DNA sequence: TGTGCCATCAGTGAGTATAGCGGGAGGGGCGGCGACACCGGGGAGCTGTTTTTT.

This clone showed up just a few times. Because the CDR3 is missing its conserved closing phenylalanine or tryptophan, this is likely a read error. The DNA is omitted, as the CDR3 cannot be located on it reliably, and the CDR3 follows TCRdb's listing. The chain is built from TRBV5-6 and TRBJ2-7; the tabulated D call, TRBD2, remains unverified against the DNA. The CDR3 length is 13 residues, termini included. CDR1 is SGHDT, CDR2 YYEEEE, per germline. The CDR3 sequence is CASSAGNRYEKYL.